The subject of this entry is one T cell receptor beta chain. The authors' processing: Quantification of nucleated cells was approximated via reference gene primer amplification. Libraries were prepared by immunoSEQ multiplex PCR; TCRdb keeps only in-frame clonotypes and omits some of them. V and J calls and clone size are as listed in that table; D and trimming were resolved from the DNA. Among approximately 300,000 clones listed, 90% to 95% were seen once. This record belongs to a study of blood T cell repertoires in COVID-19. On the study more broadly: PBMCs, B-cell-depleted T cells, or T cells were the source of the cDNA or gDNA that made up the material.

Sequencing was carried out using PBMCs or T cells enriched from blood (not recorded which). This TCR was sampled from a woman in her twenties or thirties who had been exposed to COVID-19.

The CDR3 loop reads CASRQRGAGELFF. The CDR3 DNA follows: TGTGCCAGCAGACAGCGGGGGGCCGGGGAGCTGTTTTTT. The V and J genes are TRBV27 and TRBJ2-2; 9 bases are a match to TRBD2. The J segment lost 6 bases and the V segment lost 6 bases, leaving 2 bases of the junction unmatched. The CDR3 is 13 amino acids. Germline lookup yields CDR1 MNHEY and CDR2 SMNVEV (reference sequence).